One sample yielded the 20 T cell receptor beta chains listed below, sequenced in a study of T cell responses to AZD1222 COVID-19 vaccine. The table came from immunoSEQ multiplex PCR; TCRdb's copy has only in-frame clones and leaves some out. This sample has 90,000 to 150,000 clones, with over 75% found just once. Sequences were derived from peripheral blood, sampled on day 0 of AZD1222 vaccination. All receptors come from an adult in good health.

The rearrangement joins TRBV7-2 to TRBJ1-5, with no clear D. Trimming took off 8 bases at V and 1 base at J, with 6 bases between the two ends. Germline-derived CDR1 and CDR2 are SGHTA and FQGNSA. The CDR3 extends over 12 amino acids. CDR3 amino acids: CASGRSNQPQHF. CDR3 nucleotide sequence: TGTGCCAGCGGGCGGAGCAATCAGCCCCAGCATTTT.

The chain recombines TRBV5-4 with TRBJ1-4; no reliable D call. Trimming pared 3 bases from V and 5 bases from J, leaving 11 bases between. The CDR3 spans 14 residues. Germline CDR1 and CDR2: SGHNT and YYREEE (reference sequence). The CDR3 DNA follows: TGTGCCAGCAGCTATTGGACGGAGAATGAAAAACTGTTTTTT. Translated, it gives CASSYWTENEKLFF.

The chain is built from TRBV11-2 and TRBJ2-2, with no clear D. Germline assignment: CDR1 SGHAT and CDR2 FQNNGV. V was pared by 2 bases and J by 2 bases, with 15 bases between. This CDR3 is 17 amino acids long. CDR3 in DNA: TGTGCCAGCAGCTTATATTCCCGGGCCCAAAACACCGGGGAGCTGTTTTTT. Translating gives CASSLYSRAQNTGELFF. Together with reference TRBV11-2 and TRBJ2-2, the CDR3 gives the full variable domain: EAGVAQSPRYKIIEKRQSVAFWCNPISGHATLYWYQQILGQGPKLLIQFQNNGVVDDSQLPKDRFSAERLKGVDSTLKIQPAKLEDSAVYLCASSLYSRAQNTGELFFGEGSRLTVL.

This chain uses TRBV6-2 or TRBV6-3 with TRBJ2-3; the D is unclear. Germline V gene data show CDR1 as MNHEY and CDR2 as SVGEGT. The CDR3 is 15 residues long. V gave up 5 bases and J gave up 2 bases, with 14 bases separating them. This chain's CDR3 is CASSQNSISTDTQYF. CDR3 DNA: TGTGCCAGCAGTCAGAACTCGATATCCACAGATACGCAGTATTTT.

The chain couples TRBV24-1 to TRBJ2-1; either TRBD1 or TRBD2 may fit D (5 bases each). CDR3 length equals 14 residues. Germline V gene data show CDR1 as KGHDR and CDR2 as SFDVKD. V was trimmed by 3 bases and J by 9 bases, leaving 14 bases between them. For the CDR3, the DNA is TGTGCCACCAGTGATCCCCGGAGAGGGGCTGAGCAGTTCTTC. It encodes CATSDPRRGAEQFF.

The chain combines TRBV5-4 with TRBJ1-2; TRBD1 aligns across 7 bases. With V trimmed by 1 base and J by 7 bases, 13 bases remained unmatched. CDR1 and CDR2 from the germline V gene are SGHNT and YYREEE (reference sequence). This CDR3 is built from 16 residues. CDR3 in DNA: TGTGCCAGCAGCTTGCAGGGGGTGCGGGGGGGCCCTGGCTACACCTTC. It encodes CASSLQGVRGGPGYTF.

The V and J genes are TRBV18 and TRBJ1-5; no clear D. Looked up from germline, CDR1 is KGHSH and CDR2 is LQKENI. The ends were cut back, 0 bases at V and 0 bases at J, with 3 bases in the middle. The CDR3 spans 14 residues. The CDR3 here is CASSPPGSNQPQHF. For the CDR3, the DNA is TGTGCCAGCTCACCACCTGGTAGCAATCAGCCCCAGCATTTT.

The rearrangement joins TRBV29-1 to TRBJ1-2, with 8 bases fitting TRBD1. The junction had 3 bases not matched to a gene; V was cut back by 3 bases and J by 6 bases. This CDR3 region has 12 residues. The V gene's germline CDR1 is SQVTM and CDR2 ANQGSEA. DNA of the CDR3: TGCAGCGTTGAGGGACAGGTTAATGGCTACACCTTC. The encoded protein is CSVEGQVNGYTF.

J is TRBJ2-5 and V is TRBV4-2; D remains ambiguous. Germline CDR1 reads LGHNA; CDR2 reads YNFKEQ. This CDR3 comprises 12 residues. V lost 1 base and J 5 bases, leaving 5 bases between the germline ends. CDR3 sequence (DNA): TGTGCCAGCAGCCAAGGAGAGGAGACCCAGTACTTC. This translates into CASSQGEETQYF.

This sequence joins TRBV6-5 and TRBJ1-1; D call uncertain. The ends were cut back, 0 bases at V and 3 bases at J, with 5 bases in the middle. The CDR3 has 13 amino acids. Germline CDR1 MNHEY, CDR2 SVGAGI. In DNA, the CDR3 is TGTGCCAGCAGTTACTCAAAGGACACTGAAGCTTTCTTT. As protein: CASSYSKDTEAFF.

This sequence joins TRBV6-1 and TRBJ1-3; the D is unclear. Trimming took 2 bases from V and 0 from J, leaving 14 bases between them. Germline-derived CDR1 and CDR2 are MNHNS and SASEGT. This CDR3 region has 17 residues. This CDR3 reads CASSEQVLTFSGNTIYF. The CDR3 DNA follows: TGTGCCAGCAGTGAACAGGTCCTGACATTCTCTGGAAACACCATATATTTT.

V usage is TRBV7-2 and J usage is TRBJ2-7, with 7 bases aligning to TRBD1. The V and J ends lost 8 bases and 4 bases, in that order; junction bases with no gene match: 11. Germline CDR1 reads SGHTA; CDR2 reads FQGNSA. CDR3 size: 14 residues. The CDR3 sequence: CASYPQGYTYEQYF. The CDR3 DNA sequence: TGTGCCAGCTATCCACAGGGGTATACTTACGAGCAGTACTTC.

V is TRBV7-8 and J is TRBJ1-3, with TRBD1 matching over 8 bases. Per the germline V gene, CDR1 is SGHVS and CDR2 is FQNEAQ. V shed 2 bases and J 3 bases; nucleotides not matched to a gene: 3. CDR3 length: 15 amino acids. In DNA, the CDR3 is TGTGCCAGCAGCTTATCAGGGGGCGGTGGAAACACCATATATTTT. This sequence encodes CASSLSGGGGNTIYF.

The chain combines TRBV7-9 with TRBJ1-1; tentatively, D is TRBD1 (6 bases). This CDR3 contains 14 residues. Trimming cost V 2 bases and J 4 bases, with 11 bases left between them. The V gene's germline CDR1 is SEHNR and CDR2 FQNEAQ (reference sequence). This CDR3 reads CASSLSTGSTEAFF. CDR3 coding DNA: TGTGCCAGCAGCTTATCAACAGGGAGCACTGAAGCTTTCTTT.

The chain carries TRBV6-5 and TRBJ2-7, with TRBD1 identical over 8 bases. Trimming at V came to 10 bases and at J to 2 bases, leaving 7 bases not matched to a gene. The germline CDR1 and CDR2 sequences are MNHEY and SVGAGI. The CDR3 runs 13 residues. Here the CDR3 reads CAIRDRTTYEQYF. DNA of the CDR3: TGTGCCATCCGGGACAGGACCACCTACGAGCAGTACTTC.

The V call is TRBV10-1, the J call TRBJ2-5; the match to TRBD1 covers 10 bases. Trimming at V came to 4 bases and at J to 7 bases, leaving 0 bases not matched to a gene. Germline-derived CDR1 and CDR2 are WNHNN and SYGVQD (reference sequence). The CDR3 spans 12 residues. Here the CDR3 reads CASSGDRGTQYF. The CDR3 DNA follows: TGCGCCAGCAGTGGGGACAGGGGGACCCAGTACTTC.

The chain uses TRBV20-1 and TRBJ2-3; D ambiguous. CDR3 length equals 10 residues. V gave up 3 bases and J gave up 8 bases, with 6 bases separating them. Germline assignment: CDR1 DFQATT and CDR2 SNEGSKA (reference sequence). CDR3 protein: CSASKGTQYF. Here the CDR3 DNA reads TGCAGTGCTAGTAAGGGTACGCAGTATTTT.

CDR3 sequence: CASSQEYNKGPNYGYTF. The CDR3 DNA follows: TGTGCCAGCAGCCAAGAGTATAACAAGGGTCCTAACTATGGCTACACCTTC. The chain is built from TRBV3-1 (or the pseudogene TRBV3-2) and TRBJ1-2, with D hard to call. The length of the CDR3 is 17 residues. Germline loops: CDR1 LGHDT, CDR2 YNNKEL (reference sequence). V was pared by 0 bases and J by 0 bases, with 14 bases between.

The V call is TRBV10-3, the J call TRBJ2-3; the D gene is possibly TRBD2 (5 bases). CDR3 length equals 14 residues. Germline loops: CDR1 ENHRY, CDR2 SYGVKD. The ends were cut back, 4 bases at V and 2 bases at J, with 10 bases in the middle. The CDR3 loop reads CAISARGNTDTQYF. CDR3 sequence (DNA): TGTGCCATCAGTGCTCGAGGGAACACAGATACGCAGTATTTT.

In this sample, this clone turned up once. The chain couples TRBV12-5 to TRBJ2-7, with TRBD2 identical over 15 bases. Germline V lookup: CDR1 LGHNT, CDR2 FRNRAP. V lost 7 bases, J lost 6 bases, and 7 bases stayed unmatched. The CDR3 has 15 residues. Here the CDR3 reads CASERTSGGASEQYF. CDR3 sequence (DNA): TGTGCTAGTGAACGGACTAGCGGGGGGGCGAGCGAGCAGTACTTC.